The entry that follows covers one T cell receptor (beta chain) sequence. The antigen remains undetermined. Trimming stripped 3 bases from V and 4 bases from J, with 13 bases between. Germline assignment: CDR1 SNHLY and CDR2 FYNNEI. The CDR3 sequence is 14 residues long. These data come from a study of cytomegalovirus exposure and HLA in healthy donors. The study's findings and limits: Most TCR sequences were rare, but some public TCRs occurred in many donors. A few chains linked to CMV were shown in vitro to be specific for CMV antigens. The study flagged approximately 180 TCR beta chains as cytomegalovirus-associated.

Generated by immunoSEQ multiplex PCR, the TCRdb table keeps only in-frame clones and is missing some. Counted here are about 150,000 clones, approximately 91% occurring once; the ten biggest clones make up about 0.64%. This clonotype was sampled from a man younger than 35 in good health and CMV-seronegative. The rearrangement uses TRBV2 and TRBJ2-7, with a weak D call TRBD1 (6 bases). The specimen sequenced was PBMCs. DNA of the CDR3: TGTGCCAGCAGTGACCAAGGGGGTTCGTACGAGCAGTACTTC. It encodes CASSDQGGSYEQYF. The whole variable domain, filled in from reference TRBV2 and TRBJ2-7, reads EPEVTQTPSHQVTQMGQEVILRCVPISNHLYFYWYRQILGQKVEFLVSFYNNEISEKSEIFDDQFSVERPDGSNFTLKIRSTKLEDSAMYFCASSDQGGSYEQYFGPGTRLTVT.